What follows are 10 T cell receptor beta chains derived from one specimen sequenced in a study of blood T cell repertoires in COVID-19. Assay: immunoSEQ multiplex PCR; the TCRdb copy retains only in-frame clones and omits some. Of some 300,000 clones in the sample, roughly nine tenths were seen once. Source material: PBMCs or T cells enriched from blood (not recorded which). These TCRs come from a woman aged 45-59 years who had been exposed to COVID-19.

This sequence joins TRBV5-4 and TRBJ1-3; possibly TRBD1 for D (5 bases). V lost 4 bases and J 2 bases, leaving 10 bases between the germline ends. CDR1 is SGHNT and CDR2 is YYREEE in the germline V gene (reference sequence). The CDR3 has 14 amino acids. The CDR3 nucleotides read TGTGCCAGCAGCCCTCAGGGTGCTGGAAACACCATATATTTT. Its translation is CASSPQGAGNTIYF.

The chain employs TRBV28 and TRBJ2-3, with 14 nucleotides matching TRBD2. V trimming: 6 bases; J trimming: 4 bases; junction bases outside the gene matches: 9. This CDR3 comprises 17 residues. Germline lookup yields CDR1 MDHEN and CDR2 SYDVKM. The CDR3 loop reads CASSPTSGGVRADTQYF. The DNA for the CDR3 is TGTGCCAGCAGCCCGACTAGCGGGGGGGTTAGGGCAGATACGCAGTATTTT.

This rearrangement joins TRBV6-5 to TRBJ2-7, with 9 nucleotides matching TRBD1. Germline CDR1 MNHEY, CDR2 SVGAGI. The CDR3 extends over 15 amino acids. The V and J ends lost 0 bases and 3 bases, in that order; junction bases with no gene match: 3. CDR3 in DNA: TGTGCCAGCAGTTACTCGAGACAGGGGGTCTACGAGCAGTACTTC. This codes for CASSYSRQGVYEQYF.

The chain links TRBV27 to TRBJ1-1, with TRBD1 as a possible D gene (6 bases). This CDR3 spans 13 amino acids. Trimming took 7 bases from V and 6 from J, leaving 15 bases between them. CDR1 is MNHEY and CDR2 is SMNVEV in the germline V gene (reference sequence). The CDR3 DNA reads as TGTGCCAGCACAACAGGGAGCAGGGCTGAAGCTTTCTTT. Translation: CASTTGSRAEAFF.

This chain joins TRBV30 and TRBJ2-7, with D maybe TRBD1 (5 bases). The germline gives CDR1 GTSNPN, CDR2 SVGIG (reference sequence). The CDR3 is 11 residues long. The V gene lost 2 bases and the J gene lost 6 bases, with 8 bases spanning the gap. The CDR3 spells CAWSLGREQYF. CDR3 DNA: TGTGCCTGGAGTTTGGGGCGCGAGCAGTACTTC.

The chain recombines TRBV10-2 with TRBJ2-3; 8 bases are shared with TRBD2. Germline CDR1 is WSHSY and CDR2 is SAAADI. With V trimmed by 4 bases and J by 7 bases, 7 bases remained unmatched. This CDR3 has 14 amino acids. The CDR3 region has the DNA TGCGCCAGCAGTGGGGAGCGGGGGATATATACGCAGTATTTT. This sequence encodes CASSGERGIYTQYF.

The CDR3 region is CARSFSGGRTDTQYF. In DNA, the CDR3 is TGTGCCAGAAGCTTCTCAGGGGGCCGCACAGATACGCAGTATTTT. The chain combines TRBV5-3 with TRBJ2-3, with 8 positions matching TRBD1. TRBV5-3 is labeled an ORF, and its function is uncertain. V gave up 2 bases and J gave up 1 base; unmatched junction bases: 3. This CDR3 has 15 amino acids.

The rearrangement links TRBV11-2 to TRBJ2-5, with 11 bases matching TRBD2. The ends lost 4 bases at V and 3 bases at J; junction bases unmatched: 10. The germline gives CDR1 SGHAT, CDR2 FQNNGV. The CDR3 is 17 amino acids. In DNA form, the CDR3 reads TGTGCCAGCAGCTCCGACCCGACTAGCGGGATTGAAGAGACCCAGTACTTC. The encoded protein is CASSSDPTSGIEETQYF.

The chain has TRBV28 and TRBJ1-5; TRBD1 matches 8 bases. The CDR3 has 13 residues. Germline V gives CDR1 MDHEN, CDR2 SYDVKM. V was pared by 10 bases and J by 4 bases, with 6 bases of the junction left unmatched. CDR3 sequence reads: CAIRQGINQPQHF. The DNA of the CDR3 is TGTGCCATCAGACAGGGGATTAATCAGCCCCAGCATTTT.

The chain couples TRBV5-1 to TRBJ2-2, with a weak D call TRBD1 (6 bases). This CDR3 spans 16 amino acids. CDR1 and CDR2 (germline): SGHRS, YFSETQ. V was pared by 4 bases and J by 5 bases, with 18 bases between. CDR3 DNA: TGCGCCAGCAGCGTATCGGGACACCTCGGGACCGGGGAGCTGTTTTTT. It yields the protein CASSVSGHLGTGELFF.